This paragraph reports one T cell receptor (beta chain). This clonotype was observed many times. It lacks a known antigen. Base qualities are not recorded, but no much larger clone differs from it by a single base. The sample is drawn from a study of early T cells in non-severe SARS-CoV-2 infection (dated by TCRdb to about 2021). With regard to the full study: Bulk RNA from unsorted whole blood was used for TCR sequencing, so alpha and beta chains could not be paired. What the research found in general, with its limitations: Matching against VDJdb was skewed toward anti-spike CD8 responses, likely underestimated virus-specific expansions, and missed private and CD4 specificities.

Library generation was performed with 5' RACE. TCRdb names NextSeq 500 as the instrument used. To correct for sequencing error and PCR bias, the TCR library protocol tagged individual cDNA molecules with unique molecular identifiers. TCR alpha and beta chains were both sequenced, and the abundances of alpha and beta sequences in each sample were closely correlated with each other. From the authors' description of their analysis: V gene, J gene and CDR3 annotation of TCR sequences was performed with Decombinator V4. TCRs were defined as expanded if a significant change between any two time points was detected under a Poisson model with p below 0.0001. TCR abundances were normalised to the total number of TCRs sequenced per sample and expressed as counts per million. MAIT TCRs were defined by TRAV1-2 paired with TRAJ12, TRAJ20 or TRAJ33, and iNKT TCRs by TRAV10 paired with TRAJ18. VDJdb, accessed on 1 November 2021, was searched for TCRs annotated for CMV, EBV and SARS-CoV-2, and TCRs annotated for more than one antigen were excluded. The public reads were reanalyzed by TCRdb: fastp trimming at Q25, MiXCR alignment, in-frame beta chains only. Duplicate CDR3 protein sequences are folded into a single record with the most common DNA and genes. The V and J calls here are based on TCRdb, not the publication. The sample profile shows about 80,000 distinct CDR3 sequences; 9.5% to 13% of them were found once. Approximately 2.6% of the sample comes from the top ten.

Trimming at the junction amounts to 5 bases on V and 1 base on J, and the germline ends lie 12 bases apart. The CDR3 numbers 13 residues from cysteine through phenylalanine. The entry retains the CDR3 DNA only, 39 bases that are in frame from base 1. Via the germline V gene, CDR1 is SQVTM and CDR2 ANQGSEA. A case-control design nested within a healthcare worker cohort in London, UK, was used, with weekly nasopharyngeal swab PCR tests and blood sampling performed. Healthcare workers were enrolled in the week of the UK lockdown, from 23 to 31 March 2020, and were followed every week for up to 16 weeks.

The sequence derives from an adult who was a healthcare worker with PCR-confirmed SARS-CoV-2 infection or an uninfected control (not recorded which). This chain is built from TRBV29-1 and TRBJ2-7; TRBD2 is possibly the D segment (6 matching bases). Sequencing was carried out using whole blood. The DNA sequence is as follows: TGCAGCGTTCCCAGCGGAGGGTCCTACGAGCAGTACTTC. Translation gives CSVPSGGSYEQYF.